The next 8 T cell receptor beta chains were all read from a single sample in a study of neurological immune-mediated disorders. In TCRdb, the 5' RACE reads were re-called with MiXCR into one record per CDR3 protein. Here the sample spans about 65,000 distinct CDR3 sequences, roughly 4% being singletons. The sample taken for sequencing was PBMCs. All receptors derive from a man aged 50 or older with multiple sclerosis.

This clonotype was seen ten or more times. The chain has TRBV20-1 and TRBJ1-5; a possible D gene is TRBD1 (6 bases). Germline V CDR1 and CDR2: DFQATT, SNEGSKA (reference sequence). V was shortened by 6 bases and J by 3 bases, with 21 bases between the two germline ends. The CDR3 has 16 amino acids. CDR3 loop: CSALRGTTTHNQPQHF. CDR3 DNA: TGCAGTGCGTTACGCGGGACAACAACCCACAATCAGCCCCAGCATTTT.

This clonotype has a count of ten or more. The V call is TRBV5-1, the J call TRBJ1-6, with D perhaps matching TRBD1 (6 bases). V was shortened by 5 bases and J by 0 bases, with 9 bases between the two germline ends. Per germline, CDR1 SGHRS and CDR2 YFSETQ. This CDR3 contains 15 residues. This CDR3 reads CASRDSNSYNSPLHF. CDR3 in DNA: TGCGCCAGCAGGGACAGCAACTCCTATAATTCACCCCTCCACTTT.

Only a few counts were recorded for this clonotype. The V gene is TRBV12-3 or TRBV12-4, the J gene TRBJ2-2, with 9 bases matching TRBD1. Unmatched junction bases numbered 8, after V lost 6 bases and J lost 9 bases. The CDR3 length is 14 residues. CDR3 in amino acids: CASSTTGGGRELFF. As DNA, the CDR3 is TGTGCCAGCAGCACGACAGGGGGTGGCCGGGAGCTGTTTTTT.

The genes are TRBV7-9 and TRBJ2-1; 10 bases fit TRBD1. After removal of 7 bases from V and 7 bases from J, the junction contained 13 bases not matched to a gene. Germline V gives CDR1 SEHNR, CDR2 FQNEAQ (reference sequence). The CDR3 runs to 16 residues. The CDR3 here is CASTKFSGDRGNEQFF. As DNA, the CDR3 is TGTGCCAGCACCAAATTCTCCGGGGACAGGGGTAATGAGCAGTTCTTC.

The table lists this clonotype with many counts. The CDR3 DNA reads as TGTGCCAGCAGTTACTCATCCAGGGTGGAGACCCAGTACTTC. It is translated as CASSYSSRVETQYF. The V gene is TRBV6-2 or TRBV6-3, the J gene TRBJ2-5, with a tentative D call TRBD1 (5 bases). The CDR3 covers 14 residues. Per germline, CDR1 MNHEY and CDR2 SVGEGT. The ends were cut back, 0 bases at V and 5 bases at J, with 10 bases in the middle.

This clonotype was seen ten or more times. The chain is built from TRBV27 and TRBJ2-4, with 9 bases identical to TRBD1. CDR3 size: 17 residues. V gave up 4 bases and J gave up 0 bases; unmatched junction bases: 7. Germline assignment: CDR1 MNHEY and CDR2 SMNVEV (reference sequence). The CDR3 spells CASSSSTGGSAKNIQYF. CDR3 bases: TGTGCCAGCAGTTCCTCAACAGGGGGCTCAGCCAAAAACATTCAGTACTTC.

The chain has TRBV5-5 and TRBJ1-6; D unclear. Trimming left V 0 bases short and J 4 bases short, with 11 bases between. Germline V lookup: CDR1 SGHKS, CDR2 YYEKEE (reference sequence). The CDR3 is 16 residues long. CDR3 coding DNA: TGTGCCAGCAGCTTGGAGGGCAGATCATATAATTCACCCCTCCACTTT. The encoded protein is CASSLEGRSYNSPLHF. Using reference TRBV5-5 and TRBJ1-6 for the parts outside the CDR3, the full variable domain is DAGVTQSPTHLIKTRGQQVTLRCSPISGHKSVSWYQQVLGQGPQFIFQYYEKEERGRGNFPDRFSARQFPNYSSELNVNALLLGDSALYLCASSLEGRSYNSPLHFGNGTRLTVT.

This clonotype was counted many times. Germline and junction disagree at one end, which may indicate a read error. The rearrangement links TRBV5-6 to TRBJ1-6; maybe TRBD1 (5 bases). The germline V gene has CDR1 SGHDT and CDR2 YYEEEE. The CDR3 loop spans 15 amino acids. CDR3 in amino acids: CASSPGTAYNSPLNF. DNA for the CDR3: TGTGCCAGCAGCCCCGGGACGGCTTATAATTCACCCCTCAACTTT.